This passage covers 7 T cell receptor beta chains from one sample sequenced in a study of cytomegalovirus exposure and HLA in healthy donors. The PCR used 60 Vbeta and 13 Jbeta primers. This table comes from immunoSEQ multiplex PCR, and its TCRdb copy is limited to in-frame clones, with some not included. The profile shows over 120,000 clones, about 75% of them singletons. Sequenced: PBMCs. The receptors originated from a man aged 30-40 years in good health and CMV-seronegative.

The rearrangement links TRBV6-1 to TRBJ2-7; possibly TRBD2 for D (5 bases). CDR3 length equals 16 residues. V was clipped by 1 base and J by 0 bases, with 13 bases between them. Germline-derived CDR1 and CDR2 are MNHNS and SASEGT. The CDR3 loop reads CASSEGLSRDSYEQYF. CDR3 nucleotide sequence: TGTGCCAGCAGTGAAGGTCTTTCACGGGACTCCTACGAGCAGTACTTC.

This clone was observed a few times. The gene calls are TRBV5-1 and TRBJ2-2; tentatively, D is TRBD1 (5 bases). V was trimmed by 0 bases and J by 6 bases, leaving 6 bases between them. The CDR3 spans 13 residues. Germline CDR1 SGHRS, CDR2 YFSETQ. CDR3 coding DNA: TGCGCCAGCAGCTTGGTAGGGGCCGGGGAGCTGTTTTTT. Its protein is CASSLVGAGELFF. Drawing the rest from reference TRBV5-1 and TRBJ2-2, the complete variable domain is KAGVTQTPRYLIKTRGQQVTLSCSPISGHRSVSWYQQTPGQGLQFLFEYFSETQRNKGNFPGRFSGRQFSNSRSEMNVSTLELGDSALYLCASSLVGAGELFFGEGSRLTVL.

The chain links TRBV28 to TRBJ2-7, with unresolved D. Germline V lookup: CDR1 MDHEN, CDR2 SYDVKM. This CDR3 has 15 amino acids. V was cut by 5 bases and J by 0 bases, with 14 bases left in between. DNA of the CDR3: TGTGCCAGCAGTCCCGAGAGTCTGAGCTCCTACGAGCAGTACTTC. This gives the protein CASSPESLSSYEQYF.

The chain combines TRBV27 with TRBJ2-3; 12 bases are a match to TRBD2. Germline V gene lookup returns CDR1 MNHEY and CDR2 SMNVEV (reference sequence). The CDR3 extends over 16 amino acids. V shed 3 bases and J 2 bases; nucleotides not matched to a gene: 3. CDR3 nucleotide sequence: TGTGCCAGCAGTTTGACTAGCGGGAGATACACAGATACGCAGTATTTT. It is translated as CASSLTSGRYTDTQYF.

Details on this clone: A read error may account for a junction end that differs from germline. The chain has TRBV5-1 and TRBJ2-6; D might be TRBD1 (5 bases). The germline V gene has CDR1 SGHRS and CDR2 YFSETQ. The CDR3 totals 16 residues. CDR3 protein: CASSLEAAAGANGLTF. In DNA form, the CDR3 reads TGCGCCAGCAGCTTGGAGGCGGCCGCTGGGGCCAACGGCCTGACTTTC.

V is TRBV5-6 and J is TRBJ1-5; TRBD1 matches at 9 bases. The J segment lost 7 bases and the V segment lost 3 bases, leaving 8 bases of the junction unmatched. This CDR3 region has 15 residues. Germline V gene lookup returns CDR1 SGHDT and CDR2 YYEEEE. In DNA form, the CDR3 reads TGTGCCAGCAGCTCTACAGGGGGCGCGTGGCAGCCCCAGCATTTT. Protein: CASSSTGGAWQPQHF.

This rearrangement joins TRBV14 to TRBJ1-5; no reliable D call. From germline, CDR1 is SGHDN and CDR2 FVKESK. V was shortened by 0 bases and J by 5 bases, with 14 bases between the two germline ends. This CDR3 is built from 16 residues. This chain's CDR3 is CASSQDAQSADQPQHF. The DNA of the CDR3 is TGTGCCAGCAGCCAAGATGCCCAGTCGGCGGATCAGCCCCAGCATTTT.